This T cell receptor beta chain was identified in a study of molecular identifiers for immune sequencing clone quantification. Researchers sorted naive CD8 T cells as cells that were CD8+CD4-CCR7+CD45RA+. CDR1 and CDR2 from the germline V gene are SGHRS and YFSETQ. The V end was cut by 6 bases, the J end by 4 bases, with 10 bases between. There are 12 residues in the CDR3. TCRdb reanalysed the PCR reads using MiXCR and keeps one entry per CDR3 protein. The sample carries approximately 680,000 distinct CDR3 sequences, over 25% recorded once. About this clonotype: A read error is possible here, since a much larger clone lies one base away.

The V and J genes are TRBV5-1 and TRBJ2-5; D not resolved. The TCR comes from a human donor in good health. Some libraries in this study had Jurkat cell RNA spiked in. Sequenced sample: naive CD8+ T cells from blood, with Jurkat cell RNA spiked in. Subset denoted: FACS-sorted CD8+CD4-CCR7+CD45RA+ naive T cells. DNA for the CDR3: TGCGCCAGCACCCCTCCGCGAGAGACCCAGTACTTC. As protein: CASTPPRETQYF.